This entry lists 2 T cell receptor beta chains sequenced from one sample in a study of T-cell reconstitution after alpha-beta-depleted transplantation in children. Unique molecular identifiers tagged the TCRbeta library. TCRdb reanalysed the PCR reads using MiXCR and keeps one entry per CDR3 protein. The top ten clones hold approximately 2.3% of a sample with some 300,000 distinct CDR3 sequences, around 10% of them seen once. The input for sequencing was PBMCs from the stem cell graft donor, taken from the stem cell graft. All receptors derive from a human donor who donated a stem cell graft to a child with acute lymphoblastic leukemia.

This clonotype was seen a few times. The CDR3 coding sequence is TGCGCCAGCAGATATCAGGGCGGAACTGAAGCTTTCTTT. This encodes CASRYQGGTEAFF. J is TRBJ1-1 and V is TRBV5-1, with D tentatively TRBD1 (5 bases). Per the germline V gene, CDR1 is SGHRS and CDR2 is YFSETQ. CDR3 length: 13 amino acids. Trimming removed 5 bases at V and 5 bases at J, with 13 bases between.

The V gene is TRBV24-1, the J gene TRBJ2-1, with D perhaps TRBD1 (6 bases). This CDR3 is 17 amino acids long. V lost 4 bases, J lost 1 base, and 16 bases lay in between. In germline, CDR1 is KGHDR, CDR2 SFDVKD. CDR3 DNA sequence: TGTGCCACCAGTGAGAACGTCCGGGACAATTCCTACAATGAGCAGTTCTTC. Amino acid sequence: CATSENVRDNSYNEQFF.